This is a list of T cell receptor beta chains from one sample in a study of radiation and T cells in renal cell carcinoma. Clones were read by immunoSEQ multiplex PCR, and TCRdb kept only the in-frame ones, dropping some. Of about 83,000 clones listed, roughly 83% are singletons. Source: blood, taken from a patient whose treatment included radiotherapy and nephrectomy. These receptors were obtained from a woman aged 55-70 years with renal cell carcinoma. Each CDR3 is given with its conserved first and last residue. D genes are given only for firm matches. Not every row has a clone size; where given, it reads once, few, many or a size class.

CDR3 DNA: TGTGCCAGCAGCTTAGACAGGGGGACTTACTACGAGCAGTACTTC
CDR3 protein: CASSLDRGTYYEQYF
clone size: .
V gene: TRBV7-9
J gene: TRBJ2-7
D gene: TRBD1

CDR3 DNA: TGTGCCAGCAGACAAAGACAGGGCATTCAAGAGACCCAGTACTTC
CDR3 protein: CASRQRQGIQETQYF
clone size: .
V gene: TRBV7-2
J gene: TRBJ2-5
D gene: TRBD1

CDR3 DNA: TGTGCCAGCAGTTCCAATAGACCCGAGGGGCAGTTCTTC
CDR3 protein: CASSSNRPEGQFF
clone size: .
V gene: TRBV28
J gene: TRBJ2-1
D gene: .

CDR3 DNA: TGTGCCAGCAGCCCAAGATCCAGGGAAGAGACCCAGTACTTC
CDR3 protein: CASSPRSREETQYF
clone size: .
V gene: TRBV14
J gene: TRBJ2-5
D gene: .

CDR3 DNA: TGTGCCAGTAGTATACTCCTATCAAGGGCACCCTATGGCTACACCTTC
CDR3 protein: CASSILLSRAPYGYTF
clone size: .
V gene: TRBV19
J gene: TRBJ1-2
D gene: .

CDR3 DNA: TGTGCCTGGAGTGTTGTAGGGAGCACAGATACGCAGTATTTT
CDR3 protein: CAWSVVGSTDTQYF
clone size: .
V gene: TRBV30
J gene: TRBJ2-3
D gene: .

CDR3 DNA: TGTGCCAGCAGTTACCCTGCCTTCACAGATACGCAGTATTTT
CDR3 protein: CASSYPAFTDTQYF
clone size: .
V gene: TRBV6-5
J gene: TRBJ2-3
D gene: .

CDR3 DNA: TGTGCCTGGATTCGACAGGCCCACACCGGGGAGCTGTTTTTT
CDR3 protein: CAWIRQAHTGELFF
clone size: .
V gene: TRBV30
J gene: TRBJ2-2
D gene: .

CDR3 DNA: TGCAGCGTTGCTACAAGCTCCTACAATGAGCAGTTCTTC
CDR3 protein: CSVATSSYNEQFF
clone size: .
V gene: TRBV29-1
J gene: TRBJ2-1
D gene: .

CDR3 DNA: TGTGCCTGGAGTGTTCAACTAGCAACAGATACGCAGTATTTT
CDR3 protein: CAWSVQLATDTQYF
clone size: once
V gene: TRBV30
J gene: TRBJ2-3
D gene: .

CDR3 DNA: TGTGCCAGCAGTTTGGGCGGGTTTTTGAAGGAGCAGTACTTC
CDR3 protein: CASSLGGFLKEQYF
clone size: .
V gene: TRBV28
J gene: TRBJ2-7
D gene: .

CDR3 DNA: TGTGCCAGCAGCCAGAAAACGGACGGCAGCTCTGGAAACACCATATATTTT
CDR3 protein: CASSQKTDGSSGNTIYF
clone size: .
V gene: TRBV4-2
J gene: TRBJ1-3
D gene: .

CDR3 DNA: TGTGCCAGCAGCACGACCCTAGCGGTGAACACCGGGGAGCTGTTTTTT
CDR3 protein: CASSTTLAVNTGELFF
clone size: .
V gene: TRBV7-3
J gene: TRBJ2-2
D gene: TRBD2

CDR3 DNA: TGTGCCAGCAGGTTAAATGAAAAACTGTTTTTT
CDR3 protein: CASRLNEKLFF
clone size: .
V gene: TRBV28
J gene: TRBJ1-4
D gene: .

CDR3 DNA: TGCGCCAGCAGCCCTTCTTGGGGCCCAGATACGCAGTATTTT
CDR3 protein: CASSPSWGPDTQYF
clone size: .
V gene: TRBV4-3
J gene: TRBJ2-3
D gene: .

CDR3 DNA: TGCGCCAGCAGCAGGGGCCAAGTAGACACAGATACGCAGTATTTT
CDR3 protein: CASSRGQVDTDTQYF
clone size: .
V gene: TRBV5-1
J gene: TRBJ2-3
D gene: .

CDR3 DNA: TGTGCCTGGTGCCTTAAGGGGGCGAACTATGGCTACACCTTC
CDR3 protein: CAWCLKGANYGYTF
clone size: .
V gene: TRBV30
J gene: TRBJ1-2
D gene: TRBD1

CDR3 DNA: TGTGCCACCAGCAGAGGGGGCGCGTACACCGGGGAGCTGTTTTTT
CDR3 protein: CATSRGGAYTGELFF
clone size: .
V gene: TRBV15
J gene: TRBJ2-2
D gene: .

CDR3 DNA: TGTGCCAGCAGCGTTAACCCCAACAGAGCACAAGAGACCCAGTACTTC
CDR3 protein: CASSVNPNRAQETQYF
clone size: .
V gene: TRBV9
J gene: TRBJ2-5
D gene: .

CDR3 DNA: TGCGCCAGCAGCTTGGTCGCGTCCGGATCAGATACGCAGTATTTT
CDR3 protein: CASSLVASGSDTQYF
clone size: .
V gene: TRBV5-1
J gene: TRBJ2-3
D gene: .

CDR3 DNA: TGTGCCAGCAGCCAAAGCGGGGGGGCACTAGAGCAGTACTTC
CDR3 protein: CASSQSGGALEQYF
clone size: .
V gene: TRBV9
J gene: TRBJ2-7
D gene: TRBD2

CDR3 DNA: TGCGCCAGCAGCTTGCAGGGAACCGGGGAGCTGTTTTTT
CDR3 protein: CASSLQGTGELFF
clone size: once
V gene: TRBV5-1
J gene: TRBJ2-2
D gene: .